The subject of this entry is one T cell receptor (beta chain). The antigen is undetermined. CD45RO-negative CD8 cells positively selected for CCR7 made up the naive population, which excluded terminally differentiated effector memory CD45RA+ cells. The CDR3 sequence is 16 residues long. Germline-derived CDR1 and CDR2 are SGHVS and FNYEAQ. The V segment lost 6 bases and the J segment 9 bases; nucleotides outside the gene matches: 12. Profiled with immunoSEQ multiplex PCR; TCRdb holds only in-frame clones, not every one. The sample records 2 million to 2.5 million clones, about 95% being singletons. This entry is derived from a study of shared clonotypes between healthy human individuals. At the level of the study: The donor group consisted of two women and a few men, aged 18 to 49. Study-wide results and caveats: Clonotypes that were shared across four donors made up about 4.5% of naive CD4 clonotypes.

Sequenced: naive CD8+ T cells sorted from blood. This clonotype originated in a man aged 18 to 30 in good health. The V gene is TRBV7-6, the J gene TRBJ2-1, with 12 nucleotides matching TRBD2. The CDR3 DNA sequence: TGTGCCAGCAGTCCCGGGGCTAGCGGGAGGGCAGCTGAGCAGTTCTTC. Its translation is CASSPGASGRAAEQFF. The variable domain in full, completed from reference TRBV7-6 and TRBJ2-1, reads GAGVSQSPRYKVTKRGQDVALRCDPISGHVSLYWYRQALGQGPEFLTYFNYEAQQDKSGLPNDRFSAERPEGSISTLTIQRTEQRDSAMYRCASSPGASGRAAEQFFGPGTRLTVL.